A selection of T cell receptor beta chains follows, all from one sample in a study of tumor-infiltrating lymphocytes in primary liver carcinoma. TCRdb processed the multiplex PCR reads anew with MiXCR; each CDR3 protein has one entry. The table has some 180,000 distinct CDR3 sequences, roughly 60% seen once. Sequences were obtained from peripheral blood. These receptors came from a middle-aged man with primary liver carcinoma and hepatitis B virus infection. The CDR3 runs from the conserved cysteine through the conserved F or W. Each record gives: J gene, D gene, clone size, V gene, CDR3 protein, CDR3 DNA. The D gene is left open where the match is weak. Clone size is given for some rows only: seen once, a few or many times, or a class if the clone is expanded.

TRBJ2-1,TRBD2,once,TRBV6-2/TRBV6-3,CASSYAGGPIEQFF,TGTGCCAGCAGTTACGCGGGAGGGCCCATTGAGCAGTTCTTC
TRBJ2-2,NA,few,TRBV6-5,CASSWTGQLNTGELFF,TGTGCCAGCAGTTGGACGGGACAACTGAACACCGGGGAGCTGTTTTTT
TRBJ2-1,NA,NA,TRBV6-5,CASSFTTSSSYNEQFF,TGTGCCAGCAGCTTCACAACATCGAGCTCCTACAATGAGCAGTTCTTC
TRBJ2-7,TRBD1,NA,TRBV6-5,CASRRSDREGYEQYF,TGTGCCAGCAGACGATCCGACAGGGAAGGCTACGAGCAGTACTTC
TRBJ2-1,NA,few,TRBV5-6,CASSLGPYGGNEQFF,TGTGCCAGCAGCTTGGGGCCTTACGGTGGGAATGAGCAGTTCTTC
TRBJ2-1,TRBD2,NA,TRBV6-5,CASSSYPSGRNNEQFF,TGTGCCAGCAGTTCATACCCTAGCGGGAGAAACAATGAGCAGTTCTTC
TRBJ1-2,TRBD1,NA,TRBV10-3,CASALDRADGYTF,TGTGCCTCAGCCCTCGACAGGGCGGATGGCTACACCTTC
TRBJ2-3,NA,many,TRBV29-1,CSVDSDPRGTDTQYF,TGCAGCGTTGATTCCGACCCAAGGGGCACAGATACGCAGTATTTT
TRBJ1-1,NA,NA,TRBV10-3,CAIRQVRRDNPEAFF,TGTGCCATCAGGCAAGTGCGAAGGGATAATCCTGAAGCTTTCTTT
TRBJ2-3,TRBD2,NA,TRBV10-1,CASTPGTGGLAGSIDTQYF,TGCGCCAGCACCCCCGGGACGGGGGGACTAGCGGGAAGTATTGATACGCAGTATTTT
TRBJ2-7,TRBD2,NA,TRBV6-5,CASSSPSGTSASYEQYF,TGTGCCAGCAGCTCTCCTTCCGGGACTAGCGCTTCCTACGAGCAGTACTTC
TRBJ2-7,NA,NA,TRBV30,CAWSVGPPLYEQYF,TGTGCCTGGAGTGTAGGGCCCCCCCTCTACGAGCAGTACTTC
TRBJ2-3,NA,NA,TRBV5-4,CASSLEVISDTDTQYF,TGTGCCAGCAGCTTGGAGGTGATTAGCGATACAGATACGCAGTATTTT
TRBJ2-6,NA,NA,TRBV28,CASSTRDLPGASVLTF,TGTGCCAGCAGTACTAGGGATCTTCCTGGGGCCAGCGTCCTGACTTTC
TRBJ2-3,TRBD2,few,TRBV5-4,CASSLKLAGVWGSDTQYF,TGTGCCAGCAGCTTGAAACTAGCGGGAGTTTGGGGGTCAGATACGCAGTATTTT
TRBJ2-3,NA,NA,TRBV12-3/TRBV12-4,CASGPETDTQYF,TGTGCCAGCGGACCCGAGACAGATACGCAGTATTTT
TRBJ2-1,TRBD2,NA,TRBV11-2,CASSFSGSYNEQLF,TGTGCCAGCAGCTTCAGCGGGAGCTACAATGAGCAGTTATTC
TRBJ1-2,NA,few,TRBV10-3,CAISESPAYGYTF,TGTGCCATCAGTGAGTCCCCGGCCTATGGCTACACCTTC
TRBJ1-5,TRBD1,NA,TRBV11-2,CTSGLTIDRGKDQPQHF,TGTACCAGCGGCCTAACAATCGACAGGGGAAAGGATCAGCCCCAGCATTTC
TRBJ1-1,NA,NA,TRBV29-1,CSVVRDTEAYF,TGCAGCGTTGTCCGGGACACTGAAGCTTACTTT
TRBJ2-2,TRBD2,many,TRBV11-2,CASSRLAGVGLMKTGELFF,TGTGCCAGCAGCCGACTAGCGGGAGTCGGTTTGATGAAAACCGGGGAGCTGTTTTTT
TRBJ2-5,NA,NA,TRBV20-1,CSASEETQYF,TGCAGTGCTAGTGAGGAGACCCAGTACTTC
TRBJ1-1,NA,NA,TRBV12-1,CAGSALRTENTEAFF,TGTGCCGGCAGCGCCTTGAGGACAGAGAACACTGAGGCTTTCTTT
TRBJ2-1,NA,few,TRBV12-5,CASGSGGAERQFF,TGTGCTAGTGGTTCCGGAGGGGCCGAACGGCAGTTCTTC
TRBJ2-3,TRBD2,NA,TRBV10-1,CASSLGTSGVESTDTQYF,TGCGCCAGCAGTCTGGGGACTAGCGGGGTCGAAAGCACAGATACGCAGTATTTT
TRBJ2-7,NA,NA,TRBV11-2,CASNLWPGPSGEQYF,TGTGCCAGCAACCTGTGGCCAGGCCCCTCAGGCGAGCAGTACTTC
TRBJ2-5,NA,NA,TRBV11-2,CASGLSGRAETQYF,TGTGCCAGCGGCTTATCGGGACGGGCAGAGACCCAGTACTTC
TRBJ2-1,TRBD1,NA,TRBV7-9,CASSLTGGFDEQFF,TGTGCCAGCAGCTTAACAGGGGGCTTCGATGAGCAGTTCTTC
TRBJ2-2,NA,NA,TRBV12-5,CASGPVPGGVQKVNTGELFF,TGTGCTAGTGGCCCGGTTCCCGGGGGAGTTCAGAAAGTCAACACCGGGGAGCTGTTTTTT
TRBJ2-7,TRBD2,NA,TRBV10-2,CASRTSSEQYF,TGCGCCAGCAGGACTAGCTCCGAGCAGTACTTC
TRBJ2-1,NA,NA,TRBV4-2,CASSQEKGRLYNVQFF,TGTGCCAGCAGCCAAGAGAAGGGACGACTGTACAATGTGCAGTTCTTC
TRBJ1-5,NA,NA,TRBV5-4,CASSSTGQTYSNQPQHF,TGTGCCAGCAGCTCTACAGGACAAACTTATAGCAATCAGCCCCAGCATTTT
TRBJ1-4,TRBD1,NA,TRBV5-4,CASSFTGAGHERLFF,TGTGCCAGCAGCTTTACAGGGGCAGGACATGAAAGACTGTTTTTT
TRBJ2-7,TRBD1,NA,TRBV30,CAWSLDRVSYEQYF,TGTGCCTGGAGTTTGGACAGGGTCTCCTACGAGCAGTACTTC
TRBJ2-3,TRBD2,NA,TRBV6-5,CASSYFREGSGTDTQYF,TGTGCCAGCAGTTACTTCAGGGAGGGCTCGGGCACAGATACGCAGTATTTT
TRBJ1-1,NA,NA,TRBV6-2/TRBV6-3,CASSSIGGNNEAFF,TGTGCCAGCAGTTCGATAGGGGGGAACAATGAAGCTTTCTTT
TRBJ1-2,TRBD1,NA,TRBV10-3,CAISDTHRTGGLGYTF,TGTGCCATCAGTGACACCCACCGGACAGGGGGCTTGGGCTACACCTTC